What follows describes a single T cell receptor (beta chain). The antigen remains undetermined. It was with 60 Vbeta and 13 Jbeta primers that the PCR ran. Using immunoSEQ multiplex PCR, the repertoire was profiled, and TCRdb retains in-frame clones only, with some absent. The table includes about 150,000 clones, 85% detected once. These data belong to a study of cytomegalovirus exposure and HLA in healthy donors. The overall study: Of over 300 genotyped donors, around 84% clustered with self-reported Caucasian donors.

Study results and limitations: In a later analysis, donors in an Asian-associated ancestry cluster reportedly had fewer N-insertions in productive TCRs than the cohort mean. The productive fraction for most TCR beta V segments was about 87% or about 30% in an earlier analysis.

Germline CDR1 MGHRA, CDR2 YSYEKL. The CDR3 length is 14 residues. The germline V and J ends were trimmed by 3 bases and 8 bases, with 13 bases remaining between them. The TCR originated in a boy aged 2 to 10 in good health and CMV-seronegative. The sequenced sample was PBMCs. The chain couples TRBV4-1 to TRBJ2-2; D unclear. The DNA of the CDR3 is TGCGCCAGCAGCCAGCGAGGATCGAGGGGGGAGCTGTTTTTT. This codes for CASSQRGSRGELFF.